These 19 T cell receptor beta chains came from one sample sequenced in a study of CD8 T cells in Susac syndrome. With random hexamers, reverse transcription was performed on about 0.5 to 1 ug of RNA. Via MiXCR, TCRdb re-called the immunoSEQ multiplex PCR reads, giving one row per CDR3 protein. The data hold fewer than 150,000 distinct CDR3 sequences, with 94% observed a single time. Sequences were obtained from CD8+ T cells from PBMCs. The receptors were sampled from a human donor in good health.

The chain joins TRBV20-1 to TRBJ1-4; D perhaps matches TRBD1 (5 bases). In germline, CDR1 is DFQATT, CDR2 SNEGSKA (reference sequence). The V end lost 4 bases, the J end lost 4 bases, and 13 bases lay between the germline ends. CDR3 length equals 14 residues. The CDR3 is CSAKGTLNNEKLFF. The CDR3 DNA sequence: TGCAGTGCTAAGGGGACCCTTAATAATGAAAAACTGTTTTTT.

This clonotype was observed once. The chain combines TRBV19 with TRBJ2-1; 11 positions agree with TRBD2. CDR1 is LNHDA, CDR2 SQIVND, per germline (reference sequence). CDR3 length: 14 residues. The ends lost 2 bases at V and 9 bases at J; junction bases unmatched: 3. CDR3 nucleotides: TGTGCCAGTAGTATAACTAGCGGGAGTTCTGAGCAGTTCTTC. This codes for CASSITSGSSEQFF.

The chain combines TRBV15 with TRBJ2-3; D ambiguous. Trimming left V 3 bases short and J 1 base short, with 11 bases between. The CDR3 covers 15 residues. Germline CDR1 LNHNV, CDR2 YYDKDF (reference sequence). CDR3 region: CATSSLGPGTDTQYF. The CDR3 DNA reads TGTGCCACCAGCAGCCTAGGGCCGGGCACAGATACGCAGTATTTT. Combining the CDR3 with reference TRBV15 and TRBJ2-3 gives the whole variable domain DAMVIQNPRYQVTQFGKPVTLSCSQTLNHNVMYWYQQKSSQAPKLLFHYYDKDFNNEADTPDNFQSRRPNTSFCFLDIRSPGLGDTAMYLCATSSLGPGTDTQYFGPGTRLTVL.

The chain employs TRBV27 and TRBJ2-1; 12 bases line up with TRBD2. The germline CDR1 and CDR2 sequences are MNHEY and SMNVEV (reference sequence). The J segment lost 13 bases and the V segment lost 5 bases, leaving 6 bases of the junction unmatched. The CDR3 runs to 13 residues. The CDR3 sequence: CASSPGTSGHQFF. In DNA form, the CDR3 reads TGTGCCAGCAGTCCCGGGACTAGCGGGCACCAGTTCTTC.

The chain uses TRBV25-1 and TRBJ2-7, with D unresolved. The germline V gene encodes CDR1 MGHDK and CDR2 SYGVNS. The CDR3 totals 11 residues. V shed 3 bases and J shed 3 bases, with 3 bases lying between them. The CDR3 DNA reads TGTGCCAGCAGTGATTACTACGAGCAGTACTTC. It yields the protein CASSDYYEQYF.

V gene TRBV27 combines with J gene TRBJ2-7, with D perhaps being TRBD1 or TRBD2 (5 bases each). V was shortened by 0 bases and J by 0 bases, with 15 bases between the two germline ends. The CDR3 covers 17 residues. Germline lookup yields CDR1 MNHEY and CDR2 SMNVEV (reference sequence). DNA for the CDR3: TGTGCCAGCAGTTTATCGGCCACAGAGGGGTACTCCTACGAGCAGTACTTC. It codes for CASSLSATEGYSYEQYF.

V and J are TRBV7-6 and TRBJ2-3; D gene unclear. The germline CDR1 and CDR2 sequences are SGHVS and FNYEAQ. V lost 5 bases to trimming and J lost 2 bases, with 11 bases between them. The CDR3 is 14 amino acids. The CDR3 sequence is CASSLPAHTDTQYF. The DNA of the CDR3 is TGTGCCAGCAGCCTTCCAGCGCACACAGATACGCAGTATTTT.

The chain has TRBV28 and TRBJ1-1; D is possibly TRBD1 (6 bases). This CDR3 is 14 amino acids long. V lost 0 bases, J lost 4 bases, and 9 bases lay in between. CDR1 is MDHEN and CDR2 is SYDVKM in the germline V gene. The CDR3, as DNA: TGTGCCAGCAGTTTATGGGGGGCTGGCACTGAAGCTTTCTTT. This codes for CASSLWGAGTEAFF.

The rearrangement uses TRBV27 and TRBJ2-1; TRBD2 agrees at 7 bases. After removal of 5 bases from V and 0 bases from J, the junction contained 10 bases not matched to a gene. The CDR3 loop spans 17 amino acids. Germline V lookup: CDR1 MNHEY, CDR2 SMNVEV (reference sequence). Here the CDR3 reads CASSPMTSPGSYNEQFF. The CDR3 DNA follows: TGTGCCAGCAGTCCTATGACTAGCCCGGGCTCCTACAATGAGCAGTTCTTC.

This clonotype has just one count. The V gene is TRBV9, the J gene TRBJ2-2; D is unclear. This CDR3 comprises 12 residues. V lost 6 bases and J lost 6, with 9 bases in between. Germline assignment: CDR1 SGDLS and CDR2 YYNGEE. CDR3 bases: TGTGCCAGCACCTCGGTGGCCGGGGAGCTGTTTTTT. Its protein product is CASTSVAGELFF. The full variable domain, with the rest looked up from reference TRBV9 and TRBJ2-2, is DSGVTQTPKHLITATGQRVTLRCSPRSGDLSVYWYQQSLDQGLQFLIQYYNGEERAKGNILERFSAQQFPDLHSELNLSSLELGDSALYFCASTSVAGELFFGEGSRLTVL.

This chain uses TRBV15 with TRBJ1-1, with a possible D match to TRBD1 (6 bases). This CDR3 comprises 15 residues. The V end was cut by 1 base, the J end by 6 bases, with 15 bases between. CDR1 and CDR2 (germline): LNHNV, YYDKDF (reference sequence). The CDR3 loop is CATSRGRGVGAEAFF. CDR3 DNA: TGTGCCACCAGCAGAGGAAGGGGGGTTGGGGCTGAAGCTTTCTTT.

The gene calls are TRBV12-3 or TRBV12-4 and TRBJ1-1; D gene ambiguous. The length of the CDR3 is 12 residues. V was clipped by 7 bases and J by 1 base, with 7 bases between them. CDR3 loop: CASTRGNTEAFF. CDR3 bases: TGTGCCAGCACCCGGGGGAACACTGAAGCTTTCTTT.

This sequence joins TRBV24-1 and TRBJ1-2; TRBD1 might be the D (6 bases). This CDR3 has 13 residues. Per the germline V gene, CDR1 is KGHDR and CDR2 is SFDVKD. Trimming cost V 4 bases and J 4 bases, with 9 bases left between them. CDR3 bases: TGTGCCACCAGTGAAGGACAGACCTATGGCTACACCTTC. Its translation: CATSEGQTYGYTF.

This clonotype was detected only once. The gene calls are TRBV6-5 and TRBJ1-2, with 7 bases identical to TRBD1. The CDR3 runs 18 residues. V gave up 7 bases and J gave up 0 bases; unmatched junction bases: 17. Per the germline V gene, CDR1 is MNHEY and CDR2 is SVGAGI. CDR3 DNA sequence: TGTGCCAGCACTTCTCACTACACCGGGACAGAACCTAACTATGGCTACACCTTC. This gives the protein CASTSHYTGTEPNYGYTF.

This chain connects TRBV29-1 to TRBJ2-1, with D possibly being TRBD1 (6 bases). Trimming stripped 4 bases from V and 1 base from J, with 11 bases between. Per germline, CDR1 SQVTM and CDR2 ANQGSEA. The CDR3 extends over 14 amino acids. The CDR3 bases are TGCAGCGTTGGACGGACAGCTTCCTACAATGAGCAGTTCTTC. It is translated as CSVGRTASYNEQFF.

The chain couples TRBV6-2 or TRBV6-3 to TRBJ2-5; D possibly corresponds to TRBD2 (5 bases). The CDR3 length is 12 residues. V gave up 7 bases and J gave up 5 bases, with 11 bases separating them. CDR1 is MNHEY and CDR2 is SVGEGT in the germline V gene. The CDR3 here is CASTDYPETQYF. Here the CDR3 DNA reads TGTGCCAGCACAGACTACCCCGAGACCCAGTACTTC.

This chain's CDR3 is CASSLYVGRLKQYF. The DNA for the CDR3 is TGTGCCAGCAGTTTATATGTCGGGAGGCTGAAGCAGTACTTC. The rearrangement uses TRBV28 and TRBJ2-7, with TRBD2 identical over 7 bases. This CDR3 has 14 amino acids. The germline V gene has CDR1 MDHEN and CDR2 SYDVKM. Germline trimming cut 1 base from V and 8 bases from J; bases unmatched to any gene: 8.

This chain joins TRBV27 and TRBJ2-1; D unclear. Germline loops: CDR1 MNHEY, CDR2 SMNVEV (reference sequence). The CDR3 sequence is 14 residues long. Trimming left V 5 bases short and J 0 bases short, with 8 bases between. The CDR3 sequence: CASSGFSSYNEQFF. CDR3 coding DNA: TGTGCCAGCAGTGGATTTAGCTCCTACAATGAGCAGTTCTTC.

The gene calls are TRBV6-2 or TRBV6-3 and TRBJ2-7, with 9 bases aligning to TRBD2. The ends lost 5 bases at V and 6 bases at J; junction bases unmatched: 5. Germline V gives CDR1 MNHEY, CDR2 SVGEGT. The CDR3 contains 13 residues. CDR3 DNA: TGTGCCAGCAGTATCGCGGGAGGGTTCGAGCAGTACTTC. Translating it yields CASSIAGGFEQYF.